Shown below are 14 T cell receptor beta chains from a single sample sequenced in a study of blood T cell repertoires in COVID-19. Clones were sequenced by immunoSEQ multiplex PCR, and TCRdb holds only the in-frame ones, with some missing. The data show 100,000 to 150,000 clones, around three quarters seen once. The sequenced sample was peripheral blood. These receptors all stem from a woman aged 70-85 years with acute or convalescent COVID-19.

This clone was observed once. The gene calls are TRBV7-9 and TRBJ1-6; TRBD1 aligns across 8 bases. The trim removed 2 bases at V and 11 bases at J, leaving 2 bases unmatched. The germline gives CDR1 SEHNR, CDR2 FQNEAQ (reference sequence). This CDR3 has 13 amino acids. The chain's CDR3 is CASSLNRGTPLHF. CDR3 DNA: TGTGCCAGCAGCTTAAACAGGGGGACACCCCTCCACTTT. The variable domain in full, with the rest retrieved from reference TRBV7-9 and TRBJ1-6, is DTGVSQNPRHKITKRGQNVTFRCDPISEHNRLYWYRQTLGQGPEFLTYFQNEAQLEKSRLLSDRFSAERPKGSFSTLEIQRTEQGDSAMYLCASSLNRGTPLHFGNGTRLTVT.

V gene TRBV5-1 combines with J gene TRBJ2-3, with 13 bases matching TRBD2. V lost 4 bases to trimming and J lost 4 bases; unmatched junction nucleotides: 3. Germline assignment: CDR1 SGHRS and CDR2 YFSETQ. The CDR3 has 15 amino acids. The CDR3 is CASSPGLAGPDTQYF. The CDR3, as DNA: TGCGCCAGCAGCCCGGGACTAGCGGGACCAGATACGCAGTATTTT.

The rearrangement uses TRBV7-3 and TRBJ2-1, with 7 bases aligning to TRBD1. Germline V gene sequence: CDR1 SGHTA, CDR2 FQGTGA. V shed 10 bases, J shed 9 bases, and the junction held 24 bases outside the gene matches. The CDR3 is made up of 17 amino acids. This chain's CDR3 is CATKFSPAGTDLGEQFF. The CDR3 DNA sequence: TGTGCCACCAAATTTTCACCCGCCGGGACAGATTTGGGTGAGCAGTTCTTC.

This clone occurred once. The chain couples TRBV19 to TRBJ2-7; TRBD1 agrees at 8 bases. This CDR3 has 14 amino acids. Germline V gives CDR1 LNHDA, CDR2 SQIVND (reference sequence). Trimming removed 1 base from V and 3 bases from J; junction bases left unmatched: 2. Here the CDR3 reads CASSIGTGFYEQYF. DNA of the CDR3: TGTGCCAGTAGTATAGGGACAGGGTTCTACGAGCAGTACTTC.

The chain links TRBV24-1 to TRBJ2-1; D perhaps matches TRBD1 (5 bases). Trimming pared 3 bases from V and 7 bases from J, leaving 9 bases between. The CDR3 totals 13 residues. Germline assignment: CDR1 KGHDR and CDR2 SFDVKD. The CDR3 loop reads CATSDIRTNEQFF. The CDR3 DNA follows: TGTGCCACCAGTGATATTAGGACAAATGAGCAGTTCTTC.

This clone was recorded only once. The J gene is TRBJ2-1, the V gene TRBV25-1; the match to TRBD2 covers 10 bases. After removal of 4 bases from V and 7 bases from J, the junction contained 4 bases not matched to a gene. Germline CDR1 and CDR2: MGHDK and SYGVNS. The CDR3 has 14 amino acids. The CDR3 bases are TGTGCCAGCAGTGTTCCTAGCGGGAGTAATGAGCAGTTCTTC. It translates to CASSVPSGSNEQFF.

The chain couples TRBV11-2 to TRBJ2-1; 10 nucleotides match TRBD2. Germline V lookup: CDR1 SGHAT, CDR2 FQNNGV. Trimming removed 1 base from V and 7 bases from J; junction bases left unmatched: 7. The CDR3 sequence is 16 residues long. The CDR3 here is CASSLGTSGEANEQFF. The CDR3 nucleotides are TGTGCCAGCAGCTTAGGCACTAGCGGGGAGGCGAATGAGCAGTTCTTC.

The rearrangement uses TRBV7-2 and TRBJ2-5; D possibly corresponds to TRBD2 (6 bases). The CDR3 is made up of 14 amino acids. Between the trimmed V and J ends, which lost 5 bases and 5 bases, there was a span of 15 bases. Germline V gene lookup returns CDR1 SGHTA and CDR2 FQGNSA. The CDR3 DNA follows: TGTGCCAGCAGCCAGGCCCGGGGGTCGGAGACCCAGTACTTC. This translates into CASSQARGSETQYF.

The J gene is TRBJ1-5, the V gene TRBV6-2 or TRBV6-3; 7 bases fit TRBD1. The CDR3 totals 15 residues. V lost 2 bases and J lost 8; bases outside the gene matches: 9. The V gene's germline CDR1 is MNHEY and CDR2 SVGEGT. This CDR3 is CASSYPGGASKPQHF. CDR3 coding DNA: TGTGCCAGCAGTTACCCAGGGGGAGCAAGCAAGCCCCAGCATTTT.

The table lists this clone with a few counts. The V gene is TRBV6-1, the J gene TRBJ2-6; D is ambiguous. Deletions cut 1 base from V and 0 bases from J, with 16 bases between. CDR3 size: 19 residues. CDR1 is MNHNS, CDR2 SASEGT, per germline. The CDR3 region is CASSEVGATVFSGANVLTF. The CDR3 region has the DNA TGTGCCAGCAGTGAAGTGGGTGCTACAGTCTTCTCTGGGGCCAACGTCCTGACTTTC.

The CDR3 loop is CASRTLYRGDGYTF. The CDR3 nucleotides read TGTGCCAGCAGAACCTTATACAGGGGGGATGGCTACACCTTC. The chain has TRBV28 and TRBJ1-2, with TRBD1 identical over 8 bases. Germline lookup yields CDR1 MDHEN and CDR2 SYDVKM. CDR3 length: 14 residues. With V trimmed by 6 bases and J by 6 bases, 9 bases remained unmatched.

This sequence joins TRBV12-5 and TRBJ2-5, with D possibly matching TRBD2 (6 bases). V gave up 6 bases and J gave up 11 bases, with 19 bases separating them. The CDR3 consists of 13 residues. Germline V lookup: CDR1 LGHNT, CDR2 FRNRAP. The CDR3 DNA reads as TGTGCTAGTGGAGCCGGGACTGTTCGTTTTCAGTACTTC. Translated: CASGAGTVRFQYF.

CDR3 DNA: TGCGCCAGCAGAACCCCCCTAGACCTGCAAGAGACCCAGTACTTC. Its protein is CASRTPLDLQETQYF. This chain links TRBV5-1 with TRBJ2-5, with D uncertain. The CDR3 sequence is 15 residues long. Trimming took off 5 bases at V and 2 bases at J, with 16 bases between the two ends. The germline gives CDR1 SGHRS, CDR2 YFSETQ.

V and J are TRBV5-1 and TRBJ2-3; TRBD2 is a possible D gene (5 bases). Germline V gene sequence: CDR1 SGHRS, CDR2 YFSETQ. Trimming stripped 2 bases from V and 0 bases from J, with 13 bases between. The CDR3 extends over 16 amino acids. CDR3 region: CASSLTGLASTDTQYF. The DNA of the CDR3 is TGCGCCAGCAGCTTAACCGGACTTGCTAGCACAGATACGCAGTATTTT.